This T cell receptor (beta chain) appears in the sequencing data of a study of blood T cells in healthy people across ages. Notes on the study in general: Both naive CD4+ cell counts and diversity were greater in long-lived donors than in aged donors. Roughly linear age-related decline in beta diversity appeared, significant by age roughly 40. Diversity of TCR beta correlated strongly with naive T cell percentage.

This clonotype has just a few counts. Its antigen is not identified. For the second PCR, which ran for about 7 to 11 cycles, a sample-barcoded 5' primer and a J-beta primer mix were used. The template-switch adaptor was a 5' adaptor with 12 random nucleotides. It tagged each cDNA molecule. TCRdb fed the 5' RACE reads into MiXCR, producing one record per CDR3 protein. Here the sample spans some 1.5 million distinct CDR3 sequences, roughly 27% being singletons. This CDR3 has 17 residues. Germline loops: CDR1 SGHNT, CDR2 YYREEE (reference sequence). V shed 6 bases, J shed 2 bases, and the junction held 14 bases outside the gene matches.

The V and J genes are TRBV5-4 and TRBJ2-4, with 7 bases fitting TRBD1. This clonotype was sampled from a young woman in good health. Material: blood. In DNA, the CDR3 is TGTGCCAGCATCTCTAAAACGACAGGGCGGACCAAAAACATTCAGTACTTC. This gives the protein CASISKTTGRTKNIQYF.